These 22 T cell receptor beta chains originate from one sample sequenced in a study of Graves' ophthalmopathy and Graves' hyperthyroidism. Researchers took RNA transcripts and amplified TCR beta CDR3 regions from them. HTBI-primed first-round RT-PCR preceded second-round multiplex PCR. One entry per CDR3 protein results from TCRdb running MiXCR on the multiplex PCR reads. The profile shows some 350,000 distinct CDR3 sequences, about 17% of them singletons. The sample consisted of peripheral blood. The receptors originated from an adult woman with stable Graves' hyperthyroidism.

This clonotype was observed many times. This sequence joins TRBV27 and TRBJ2-2; 8 bases map to TRBD1. The ends lost 7 bases at V and 7 bases at J; junction bases unmatched: 8. This CDR3 region has 14 residues. The V gene's germline CDR1 is MNHEY and CDR2 SMNVEV (reference sequence). The CDR3: CASNRQGWDGELFF. The CDR3 coding sequence is TGTGCCAGCAATCGACAGGGGTGGGACGGGGAGCTGTTTTTT.

The table lists this clonotype with many counts. This chain joins TRBV28 and TRBJ2-7; D is undetermined. Trimming pared 1 base from V and 2 bases from J, leaving 12 bases between. CDR3 size: 15 residues. CDR1 and CDR2 (germline): MDHEN, SYDVKM. CDR3 amino acids: CASSLSQDAPYEQYF. The CDR3 region has the DNA TGTGCCAGCAGTTTATCCCAGGACGCACCCTACGAGCAGTACTTC.

This clonotype has a count of ten or more. This chain joins TRBV6-5 and TRBJ1-1, with TRBD1 matching 7 bases. CDR3 length: 12 residues. Germline V gene lookup returns CDR1 MNHEY and CDR2 SVGAGI. V was pared by 6 bases and J by 7 bases, with 5 bases of the junction left unmatched. CDR3 coding DNA: TGTGCCAGCAGAGGGACAGCTGGTGAAGCTTTCTTT. Translated, it gives CASRGTAGEAFF.

This clonotype was counted many times. This chain joins TRBV4-1 and TRBJ2-2; 10 nucleotides line up with TRBD2. Germline CDR1 is MGHRA and CDR2 is YSYEKL. The CDR3 is 17 residues long. V lost 1 base to trimming and J lost 5 bases; unmatched junction nucleotides: 7. The CDR3: CASSQVDLGLATGELFF. The CDR3 nucleotides are TGCGCCAGCAGCCAAGTAGACCTGGGACTAGCGACCGGGGAGCTGTTTTTT.

This chain joins TRBV30 and TRBJ2-3; D is unclear. Trimming pared 0 bases from V and 5 bases from J, leaving 18 bases between. This CDR3 is built from 16 residues. Germline V gene data show CDR1 as GTSNPN and CDR2 as SVGIG (reference sequence). CDR3: CAWSVVPWGFGDTQYF. CDR3 sequence (DNA): TGTGCCTGGAGTGTAGTTCCGTGGGGATTTGGAGATACGCAGTATTTT.

This clonotype was detected ten times or more. The rearrangement links TRBV14 to TRBJ1-2; D is unresolved. Germline V gene sequence: CDR1 SGHDN, CDR2 FVKESK. The V gene lost 3 bases and the J gene lost 5 bases, with 10 bases spanning the gap. The CDR3 covers 13 residues. DNA for the CDR3: TGTGCCAGCAGCCAGGGGTATAGGTATGGCTACACCTTC. Translating it yields CASSQGYRYGYTF.

About this clonotype: A much larger clonotype is one base distant, so this may be a read error. This CDR3 is missing its conserved last phenylalanine or tryptophan, likely due to a read error. The chain has TRBV28 and TRBJ2-7; 13 bases align to TRBD2. The CDR3 runs 15 residues. Germline V CDR1 and CDR2: MDHEN, SYDVKM. The junction had 6 bases not matched to a gene; V was cut back by 3 bases and J by 7 bases. As DNA, the CDR3 is TGTGCCAGCAGTTTGAGGACTAGCGGGAGTGGGGAGCAGTACTTG. Translated, it gives CASSLRTSGSGEQYL.

This rearrangement joins TRBV5-8 to TRBJ2-7, with 9 bases lining up with TRBD2. This CDR3 is 15 amino acids long. Germline V gene sequence: CDR1 SGHTS, CDR2 YDEGEE. After removal of 0 bases from V and 3 bases from J, the junction contained 4 bases not matched to a gene. The chain's CDR3 is CASSLASGVLYEQYF. DNA for the CDR3: TGTGCCAGCAGCTTGGCTAGCGGGGTACTCTACGAGCAGTACTTC.

This clonotype appeared many times. The junction shows a germline mismatch at one end, possibly a read error. CDR3 DNA sequence: TGTGCCAGCAGCACTGGAAAAAACATTAAGTACTTC. Its translation is CASSTGKNIKYF. The chain recombines TRBV28 with TRBJ2-4; D remains unclear. This CDR3 comprises 12 residues. CDR1 and CDR2 (germline): MDHEN, SYDVKM.

V gene TRBV6-2 or TRBV6-3 combines with J gene TRBJ1-2; no reliable D call. V was shortened by 5 bases and J by 2 bases, with 15 bases between the two germline ends. CDR1 is MNHEY, CDR2 SVGEGT, per germline. This CDR3 comprises 15 residues. The CDR3 loop is CASSTRPGVNYGYTF. The DNA for the CDR3 is TGTGCCAGCAGTACTCGCCCGGGTGTAAACTATGGCTACACCTTC.

Many counts were recorded for this clonotype. The chain links TRBV20-1 to TRBJ2-5; D might be TRBD1 or TRBD2, each matching 5 bases. This CDR3 region has 11 residues. Germline lookup yields CDR1 DFQATT and CDR2 SNEGSKA (reference sequence). CDR3 nucleotide sequence: TGCAGGCAGGGAGAGTGGGAGACCCAGTACTTC. This codes for CRQGEWETQYF.

This clonotype showed up just a few times. V usage is TRBV29-1 and J usage is TRBJ1-2, with 7 bases matching TRBD1. The CDR3 is 19 amino acids. CDR1 SQVTM and CDR2 ANQGSEA come from the germline V gene. With 0 bases clipped from V and 4 bases from J, the junction kept 20 bases outside the gene matches. The CDR3 spells CSVEDIFSSGVRGAYGYTF. DNA of the CDR3: TGCAGCGTTGAAGATATTTTCTCTTCCGGTGTCAGGGGGGCCTATGGCTACACCTTC.

This clonotype has ten or more counts. The chain recombines TRBV28 with TRBJ1-6, with a tentative D call TRBD1 (6 bases). The CDR3 spans 16 residues. Germline loops: CDR1 MDHEN, CDR2 SYDVKM. V lost 7 bases and J lost 10, with 23 bases in between. CDR3: CASTRLWGARGSPLHF. The DNA of the CDR3 is TGTGCCAGCACCCGCTTGTGGGGGGCGCGGGGATCACCCCTCCACTTT.

This clonotype was counted ten times or more. This may come from a read error, since a much larger clone is one base off. The chain links TRBV28 to TRBJ2-7; possibly TRBD1 for D (5 bases). The CDR3 length is 14 residues. Germline CDR1 and CDR2: MDHEN and SYDVKM. DNA for the CDR3: TGTGCCAGCAGTTTAGAGTACAGGTCCTACAAGCAGTACTTC. It specifies CASSLEYRSYKQYF.

To note about this clonotype: The germline gene is not matched at one end of the junction; a read error may be the cause. This chain links TRBV28 with TRBJ1-6; D call uncertain. This CDR3 region has 12 residues. Germline lookup yields CDR1 MDHEN and CDR2 SYDVKM. This CDR3 is CASSPRNSPIKF. As DNA, the CDR3 is TGTGCCAGCAGTCCCCGGAATTCACCCATCAAATTT.

This chain uses TRBV28 with TRBJ1-6; 7 bases are a match to TRBD1. This CDR3 has 14 residues. V dropped 4 bases and J dropped 11; count of bases not matched to a gene: 8. Germline assignment: CDR1 MDHEN and CDR2 SYDVKM. CDR3 sequence reads: CASSSGTAKPPLHF. In nucleotides, the CDR3 is TGTGCCAGCAGTTCCGGGACAGCCAAGCCACCCCTCCACTTT.

This clonotype has at least ten counts. The chain joins TRBV20-1 to TRBJ2-7; possibly TRBD1 for D (5 bases). V lost 3 bases and J lost 0, with 15 bases in between. The CDR3 is 15 amino acids. Germline V gene sequence: CDR1 DFQATT, CDR2 SNEGSKA (reference sequence). CDR3 region: CSASPLDTSSYEQYF. In DNA form, the CDR3 reads TGCAGTGCTAGCCCGCTGGACACCAGCTCCTACGAGCAGTACTTC.

This clonotype appeared many times. This chain joins TRBV27 and TRBJ2-7; 12 bases fit TRBD2. The CDR3 loop spans 15 amino acids. Germline V gene lookup returns CDR1 MNHEY and CDR2 SMNVEV (reference sequence). The ends lost 3 bases at V and 2 bases at J; junction bases unmatched: 2. CDR3 region: CASSLRTSGTYEQYF. CDR3 DNA sequence: TGTGCCAGCAGTTTGCGGACTAGCGGGACCTACGAGCAGTACTTC.

For this clonotype: A much bigger clone sits one base away, suggesting this may be a read error. Likely a read error: the CDR3 ends without its conserved phenylalanine or tryptophan. The genes are TRBV10-2 and TRBJ1-2; D unclear. The CDR3 spans 12 residues. With 8 bases removed from V and 4 bases from J, the gap between germline ends came to 11 bases. The germline gives CDR1 WSHSY, CDR2 SAAADI. The CDR3 spells CASSSGSYGYTL. The CDR3 region has the DNA TGCGCCAGCTCGTCGGGAAGCTATGGCTACACCCTC.

This clonotype has a count of ten or more. This rearrangement joins TRBV29-1 to TRBJ2-7; TRBD2 agrees at 7 bases. CDR3 size: 15 residues. Germline-derived CDR1 and CDR2 are SQVTM and ANQGSEA. The trim removed 2 bases at V and 3 bases at J, leaving 10 bases unmatched. The CDR3 here is CSVELGSGRDYEQYF. CDR3 nucleotides: TGCAGCGTTGAATTGGGCTCAGGGAGGGACTACGAGCAGTACTTC.

On this clonotype itself: The junction departs from the called germline gene at one end, perhaps through a read error. V is TRBV7-9 and J is TRBJ2-7; D is ambiguous. The CDR3 is 8 residues long. Germline assignment: CDR1 SEHNR and CDR2 FQNEAQ (reference sequence). The CDR3 DNA is TGTGCCAGCAGCCCCGAAATCTTC. Translating gives CASSPEIF.

This clonotype appeared a few times. The chain is built from TRBV20-1 and TRBJ2-7, with 10 positions matching TRBD2. The V gene's germline CDR1 is DFQATT and CDR2 SNEGSKA (reference sequence). The CDR3 runs 13 residues. Trimming removed 3 bases from V and 3 bases from J; junction bases left unmatched: 2. The CDR3 region has the DNA TGCAGTGCTAGCGCTAGCGGGAGCTACGAGCAGTACTTC. It codes for CSASASGSYEQYF.